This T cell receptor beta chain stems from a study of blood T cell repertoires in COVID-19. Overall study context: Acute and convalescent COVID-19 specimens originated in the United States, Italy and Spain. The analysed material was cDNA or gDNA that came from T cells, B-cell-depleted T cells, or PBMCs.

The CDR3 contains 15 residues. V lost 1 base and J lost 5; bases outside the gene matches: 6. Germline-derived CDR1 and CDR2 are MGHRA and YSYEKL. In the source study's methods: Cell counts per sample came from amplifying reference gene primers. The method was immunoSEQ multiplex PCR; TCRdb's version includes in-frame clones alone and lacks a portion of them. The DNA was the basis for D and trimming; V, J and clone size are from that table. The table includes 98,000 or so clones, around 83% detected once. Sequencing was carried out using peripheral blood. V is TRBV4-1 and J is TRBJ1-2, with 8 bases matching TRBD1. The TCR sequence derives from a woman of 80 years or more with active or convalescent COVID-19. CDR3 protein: CASSQGTGTQYGYTF. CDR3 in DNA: TGCGCCAGCAGCCAAGGGACAGGGACCCAATATGGCTACACCTTC.